The TCR beta chain under discussion was sequenced for a study of OX40 agonist ivuxolimab in advanced cancers. Study summary: Patients enrolled in dose escalation were diagnosed with hepatocellular carcinoma, melanoma, renal cell or head and neck cancer. Partial responses were observed in three patients, of whom one had hepatocellular carcinoma and two had cutaneous melanoma. Findings and limits, study-wide: In the 0.1-3.0 mg/kg groups, partial responders showed among the lowest expansion.

Prior autoimmune disease or systemic immunosuppression barred patients. Sequencing used immunoSEQ multiplex PCR; TCRdb keeps in-frame clones, though not all of them. Among about 24,000 clones, 65% to 80% were seen once, and the ten largest hold more than 15%. About this clone itself: Its antigen remains unidentified.

CDR1 is LGHNA, CDR2 YSLEER, per germline. V shed 0 bases, J shed 0 bases, and the junction held 5 bases outside the gene matches. The CDR3 has 18 residues. The sequence was collected from an adult with an advanced solid tumor such as melanoma, head and neck, liver or kidney cancer. The sample was CD4+ or CD8+ T cells sorted from blood, taken in a trial of the OX40 agonist ivuxolimab. This rearrangement joins TRBV4-3 to TRBJ2-3; 11 bases are a match to TRBD2. The CDR3, as DNA: TGCGCCAGCAGCCAAGACCCGACTAGCGGGACTAGCACAGATACGCAGTATTTT. This encodes CASSQDPTSGTSTDTQYF.